This T cell receptor (beta chain) was identified in a study of metastatic and nonmetastatic thyroid tumors. TCRdb re-clonotyped the PCR reads through MiXCR. The repertoire holds under 50,000 clones, with 15% to 20% as singletons. The table lists this clone with many counts. All patients were untreated before thyroid surgery. The V gene's germline CDR1 is GTSNPN and CDR2 SVGIG (reference sequence). V dropped 1 base and J dropped 6 bases, with 7 bases sitting between them. CDR3 length: 12 amino acids. This clonotype originated in a female donor with papillary thyroid cancer or a benign thyroid nodule (not recorded which). Some clones in this sample may be carry-over from other donors' samples. V and J are TRBV30 and TRBJ2-1; D call uncertain. Sample: tumor tissue. CDR3: CAWSGVVNEQFF. The CDR3 nucleotides are TGTGCCTGGAGTGGGGTAGTCAATGAGCAGTTCTTC.